Described below is a single TCR beta chain sequence and its context. The source of the sample is a study of T cell responses to AZD1222 COVID-19 vaccine. Germline V CDR1 and CDR2: SGHRS, YFSETQ. The CDR3 runs 13 residues. Trimming left V 0 bases short and J 2 bases short, with 6 bases between. Using immunoSEQ multiplex PCR, the repertoire was profiled, and TCRdb retains in-frame clones only, with some absent. The table includes some 140,000 clones, roughly 93% detected once. This chain connects TRBV5-1 to TRBJ2-7, with TRBD1 as a possible D gene (5 bases). The receptor's source is an adult in good health. The sequenced sample was peripheral blood, obtained on day 0 of AZD1222 vaccination. CDR3 region: CASSLEQAYEQYF. CDR3 in DNA: TGCGCCAGCAGCTTGGAACAGGCCTACGAGCAGTACTTC.